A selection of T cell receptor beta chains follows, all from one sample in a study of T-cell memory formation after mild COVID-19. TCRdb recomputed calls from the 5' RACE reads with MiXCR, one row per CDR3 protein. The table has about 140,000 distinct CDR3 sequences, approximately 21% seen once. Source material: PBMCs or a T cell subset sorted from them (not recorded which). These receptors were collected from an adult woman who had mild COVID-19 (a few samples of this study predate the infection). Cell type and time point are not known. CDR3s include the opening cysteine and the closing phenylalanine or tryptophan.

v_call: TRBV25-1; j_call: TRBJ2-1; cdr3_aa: CASSDKGLGDEQFF
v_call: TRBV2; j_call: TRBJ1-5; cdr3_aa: CASSRGQGRGQPQHF
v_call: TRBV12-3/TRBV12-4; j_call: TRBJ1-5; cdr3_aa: CASSLAPPGTKPQHF
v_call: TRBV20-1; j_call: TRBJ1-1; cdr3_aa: CSAPRRGLAEAFF
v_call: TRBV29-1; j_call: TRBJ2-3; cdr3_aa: CSVKDSPSTDTQYF
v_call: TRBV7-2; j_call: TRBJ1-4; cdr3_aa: CASSPAGTSNEKLFF
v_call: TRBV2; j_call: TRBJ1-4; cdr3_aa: CASSAETTNEKLFF
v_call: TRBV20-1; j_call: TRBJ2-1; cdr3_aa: CSAQRVLAGVVEQFF
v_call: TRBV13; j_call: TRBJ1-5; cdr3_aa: CASRQGAPNQPQHF
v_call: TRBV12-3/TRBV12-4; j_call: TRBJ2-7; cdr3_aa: CASSLSISVLAHF